These 24 T cell receptor beta chains were sequenced from one sample in a study of identical twins. MiXCR was run by TCRdb on the 5' RACE reads, yielding one entry per CDR3 protein. The table has fewer than 350,000 distinct CDR3 sequences, more than 6.5% seen once. This sample was also put to use in a study of yellow fever vaccine responses in identical twins.

Sequences were obtained from memory (CD45RO+) T cells sorted from blood. These receptors all come from a woman aged 18-30 years in good health.

V and J are TRBV5-1 and TRBJ2-7; 10 bases agree with TRBD2. J lost 6 bases, V lost 4 bases, and 13 bases had no gene match. Per germline, CDR1 SGHRS and CDR2 YFSETQ. CDR3 length equals 16 residues. The CDR3 sequence: CASSPGKASGSREQYF. CDR3 DNA sequence: TGCGCCAGCAGCCCGGGGAAGGCTAGCGGGAGTCGCGAGCAGTACTTC.

There are a few counts of this clonotype. This chain links TRBV28 with TRBJ1-1; 9 nucleotides match TRBD1. Germline CDR1 is MDHEN and CDR2 is SYDVKM. Trimming at V came to 6 bases and at J to 1 base, leaving 3 bases not matched to a gene. CDR3 length: 14 residues. CDR3 loop: CASSTGGQNTEAFF. CDR3 in DNA: TGTGCCAGCAGCACAGGGGGCCAGAACACTGAAGCTTTCTTT.

This clonotype occurred many times. This chain connects TRBV20-1 to TRBJ2-7; D not resolved. The germline gives CDR1 DFQATT, CDR2 SNEGSKA (reference sequence). Trimming shortened V by 5 bases and J by 0 bases, and 8 bases separated the two germline ends. The CDR3 loop spans 12 amino acids. CDR3 in amino acids: CSARGNSYEQYF. CDR3 sequence (DNA): TGCAGTGCTCGCGGCAACTCCTACGAGCAGTACTTC.

There are a few counts of this clonotype. The genes are TRBV5-4 and TRBJ1-2; D gene unclear. The germline V and J ends were trimmed by 1 base and 8 bases, with 9 bases remaining between them. The germline V gene encodes CDR1 SGHNT and CDR2 YYREEE (reference sequence). The CDR3 is 12 amino acids. This chain's CDR3 is CASSLLQYGYTF. CDR3 coding DNA: TGTGCCAGCAGCTTGTTACAGTACGGCTACACCTTC. The variable domain in full, completed from reference TRBV5-4 and TRBJ1-2, reads ETGVTQSPTHLIKTRGQQVTLRCSSQSGHNTVSWYQQALGQGPQFIFQYYREEENGRGNFPPRFSGLQFPNYSSELNVNALELDDSALYLCASSLLQYGYTFGSGTRLTVV.

The gene calls are TRBV7-9 and TRBJ2-3; 8 bases map to TRBD2. The CDR3 has 14 amino acids. Germline V gives CDR1 SEHNR, CDR2 FQNEAQ (reference sequence). After removal of 3 bases from V and 4 bases from J, the junction contained 3 bases not matched to a gene. CDR3 residues: CASSFHGGADTQYF. The CDR3 nucleotides are TGTGCCAGCAGCTTTCACGGGGGGGCAGATACGCAGTATTTT.

The sample holds many counts of this clonotype. The genes are TRBV28 and TRBJ2-1; TRBD2 might be the D (6 bases). The CDR3 is 16 residues long. With 1 base removed from V and 3 bases from J, the gap between germline ends came to 13 bases. In germline, CDR1 is MDHEN, CDR2 SYDVKM. CDR3 loop: CASSLSGGRNYNEQFF. The DNA for the CDR3 is TGTGCCAGCAGTTTATCCGGGGGAAGAAACTACAATGAGCAGTTCTTC.

The chain couples TRBV20-1 to TRBJ1-1; 7 bases align to TRBD1. The V gene end was trimmed by 3 bases and the J gene end by 3 bases; junction bases not matched to a gene: 4. This CDR3 has 13 residues. The V gene's germline CDR1 is DFQATT and CDR2 SNEGSKA (reference sequence). The CDR3: CSASSGGDTEAFF. CDR3 in DNA: TGCAGTGCTAGTTCAGGGGGGGACACTGAAGCTTTCTTT.

In its sample, this clonotype was seen a few times. The V gene is TRBV3-1, the J gene TRBJ2-5; D might be TRBD1 (7 bases). Germline V gene data show CDR1 as LGHDT and CDR2 as YNNKEL (reference sequence). Trimming stripped 6 bases from V and 1 base from J, with 12 bases between. The CDR3 has 14 residues. The CDR3 DNA follows: TGTGCCAGCAGTCGACAGGGAGGCCAAGAGACCCAGTACTTC. It yields the protein CASSRQGGQETQYF.

This chain joins TRBV6-1 and TRBJ1-5; D gene unclear. V lost 2 bases and J lost 4, with 9 bases in between. CDR3 length: 14 residues. Per germline, CDR1 MNHNS and CDR2 SASEGT. The CDR3 is CASSEFGSNQPQHF. DNA for the CDR3: TGTGCCAGCAGTGAATTCGGTAGTAATCAGCCCCAGCATTTT.

This clonotype was counted many times. The genes are TRBV5-1 and TRBJ2-5; 8 bases are shared with TRBD2. Trimming cost V 5 bases and J 1 base; bases outside gene matches: 10. This CDR3 region has 16 residues. Germline loops: CDR1 SGHRS, CDR2 YFSETQ. CDR3 bases: TGCGCCAGCAGTGCTCGCAGCGGGGGAACCCAAGAGACCCAGTACTTC. This sequence encodes CASSARSGGTQETQYF.

V and J are TRBV5-6 and TRBJ1-2; tentatively, D is TRBD1 (6 bases). V was trimmed by 2 bases and J by 8 bases, leaving 22 bases between them. The germline gives CDR1 SGHDT, CDR2 YYEEEE. The CDR3 consists of 16 residues. In nucleotides, the CDR3 is TGTGCCAGCAGCTTTTTGGGCAGGGGAACCTATGACGGCTACACCTTC. It is translated as CASSFLGRGTYDGYTF. The full variable domain, in which reference TRBV5-6 and TRBJ1-2 provide the parts outside the CDR3, is DAGVTQSPTHLIKTRGQQVTLRCSPKSGHDTVSWYQQALGQGPQFIFQYYEEEERQRGNFPDRFSGHQFPNYSSELNVNALLLGDSALYLCASSFLGRGTYDGYTFGSGTRLTVV.

The chain has TRBV27 and TRBJ2-1, with TRBD2 identical over 7 bases. This CDR3 region has 16 residues. Germline-derived CDR1 and CDR2 are MNHEY and SMNVEV (reference sequence). V shed 2 bases and J 5 bases; nucleotides not matched to a gene: 9. This CDR3 reads CASSLRTRGHHNEQFF. The CDR3 nucleotides are TGTGCCAGCAGTTTACGGACTAGGGGCCACCACAATGAGCAGTTCTTC.

Many counts were recorded for this clonotype. The rearrangement links TRBV20-1 to TRBJ1-1; a possible D gene is TRBD1 (5 bases). Germline V gives CDR1 DFQATT, CDR2 SNEGSKA (reference sequence). V was cut by 2 bases and J by 2 bases, with 15 bases left in between. The CDR3 spans 15 residues. The CDR3, as DNA: TGCAGTGCTAGAACATCAGGGCATCCAAACACTGAAGCTTTCTTT. This codes for CSARTSGHPNTEAFF.

The chain uses TRBV27 and TRBJ1-5, with TRBD1 as a possible D gene (6 bases). This CDR3 region has 15 residues. Trimming took 6 bases from V and 0 from J, leaving 12 bases between them. From germline, CDR1 is MNHEY and CDR2 SMNVEV (reference sequence). Here the CDR3 reads CASRETGYSNQPQHF. DNA for the CDR3: TGTGCCAGCAGGGAGACAGGATATAGCAATCAGCCCCAGCATTTT.

This clonotype was observed at least ten times. The V call is TRBV6-1, the J call TRBJ1-2; the D is unclear. This CDR3 comprises 15 residues. Per germline, CDR1 MNHNS and CDR2 SASEGT. Trimming stripped 5 bases from V and 9 bases from J, with 22 bases between. In nucleotides, the CDR3 is TGTGCCAGCAGTCGGGCAGAGACGGCCCCCAGTAGCTACACCTTC. Its translation is CASSRAETAPSSYTF.

This clonotype was detected a few times. As DNA, the CDR3 is TGTGCCACCAGCAGAGATAAGGGGGCCGGTCAGCCCCAGCATTTT. Amino acids: CATSRDKGAGQPQHF. The chain links TRBV15 to TRBJ1-5; 7 bases fit TRBD1. CDR1 and CDR2 (germline): LNHNV, YYDKDF (reference sequence). With 0 bases clipped from V and 6 bases from J, the junction kept 5 bases outside the gene matches. CDR3 length: 15 residues.

The chain recombines TRBV12-3 or TRBV12-4 with TRBJ2-6; maybe TRBD2 (5 bases). V was trimmed by 2 bases and J by 0 bases, leaving 11 bases between them. CDR3 length: 17 amino acids. The chain's CDR3 is CASSLTPGSSGANVLTF. The CDR3 DNA reads as TGTGCCAGCAGTTTAACTCCGGGAAGCTCTGGGGCCAACGTCCTGACTTTC.

This clonotype was detected ten times or more. CDR3 loop: CASSELMLTSGVPEQYF. The CDR3 DNA reads as TGTGCCAGCAGTGAATTAATGCTGACTAGCGGGGTTCCCGAGCAGTACTTC. The V gene is TRBV2, the J gene TRBJ2-7; 11 bases agree with TRBD2. Germline assignment: CDR1 SNHLY and CDR2 FYNNEI. V lost 2 bases and J lost 6; bases outside the gene matches: 12. The CDR3 loop spans 17 amino acids.

V usage is TRBV28 and J usage is TRBJ2-7; D is unresolved. CDR1 is MDHEN, CDR2 SYDVKM, per germline. This CDR3 comprises 13 residues. V lost 4 bases and J lost 3, with 10 bases in between. Here the CDR3 reads CASSSATGYEQYV. The CDR3 DNA sequence: TGTGCCAGCAGTTCCGCAACGGGCTACGAGCAGTACGTC.

The chain recombines TRBV27 with TRBJ1-1; TRBD1 is a possible D gene (5 bases). Germline V gene data show CDR1 as MNHEY and CDR2 as SMNVEV (reference sequence). With 3 bases removed from V and 9 bases from J, the gap between germline ends came to 14 bases. CDR3 length equals 13 residues. The CDR3 sequence is CASSFTGSAKAFF. As DNA, the CDR3 is TGTGCCAGCAGTTTTACAGGATCAGCTAAAGCTTTCTTT.

This clonotype was detected only a few times. The chain links TRBV5-5 to TRBJ2-2; D gene uncertain. The germline V gene has CDR1 SGHKS and CDR2 YYEKEE (reference sequence). This CDR3 region has 13 residues. The V end lost 6 bases, the J end lost 7 bases, and 13 bases lay between the germline ends. The CDR3 region is CASTKEFGGELFF. CDR3 in DNA: TGTGCCAGCACCAAGGAATTCGGCGGGGAGCTGTTTTTT.

V usage is TRBV11-3 and J usage is TRBJ2-3, with 7 nucleotides matching TRBD2. CDR3 length: 17 amino acids. V shed 3 bases and J 5 bases; nucleotides not matched to a gene: 14. The V gene's germline CDR1 is SGHNT and CDR2 YENEEA. In nucleotides, the CDR3 is TGTGCCAGCAGCTTCCGGGGGAGGGCGCGAGGGGAAGATACGCAGTATTTT. The encoded protein is CASSFRGRARGEDTQYF.

The sample holds many counts of this clonotype. V usage is TRBV15 and J usage is TRBJ2-5; unclear D gene. The germline V gene has CDR1 LNHNV and CDR2 YYDKDF (reference sequence). Trimming stripped 0 bases from V and 2 bases from J, with 7 bases between. The length of the CDR3 is 14 residues. CDR3 DNA sequence: TGTGCCACCAGCAGAGAAGGTCCTCAAGAGACCCAGTACTTC. Its translation: CATSREGPQETQYF.

This clonotype appeared a few times. The chain recombines TRBV25-1 with TRBJ2-4; perhaps TRBD1 as D (6 bases). V was shortened by 8 bases and J by 3 bases, with 14 bases between the two germline ends. CDR1 and CDR2 from the germline V gene are MGHDK and SYGVNS. The CDR3 consists of 14 residues. The CDR3 nucleotides are TGTGCCAGCGGGGGCTCCATTGACAAAAACATTCAGTACTTC. It codes for CASGGSIDKNIQYF.